This T cell receptor beta chain was profiled in a study of regulatory T cells in long-lasting Graves disease. Background on the study: Patients with new Graves' disease had used antithyroid drugs below 3 months.

Regarding the study as a whole: Newly diagnosed patients had higher TCR diversity than persistent Graves' patients did.

Time point given: newly diagnosed GD, antithyroid drugs for less than 3 months. PBMCs were the source of the RNA used for TCR sequencing. HTBI primers from iRepertoire and Arm-PCR of CDR3 regions yielded the TCR beta libraries. Per the original data handling: Segment identification across samples yielded around 60 TRBV and around 13 TRBJ segments. MiXCR, run by TCRdb on the multiplex PCR reads, gives a single entry per CDR3 protein. Here the V and J calls rest on TCRdb's processing, not on the authors' analysis. The table includes about 420,000 distinct CDR3 sequences, 15% to 20% detected once. As to this clonotype: Its antigen is undetermined.

In germline, CDR1 is SGHNT, CDR2 YENEEA. The trim removed 2 bases at V and 2 bases at J, leaving 10 bases unmatched. This CDR3 spans 17 amino acids. These data were also filed under a second study, of T cells in Graves' hyperthyroidism and ophthalmopathy. Per that paper: When ophthalmopathy did not progress within 18 months, Graves' hyperthyroidism was considered stable.

The chain uses TRBV11-3 and TRBJ2-7; 9 bases line up with TRBD1. This sequence originates from a woman in her late teens or twenties with Graves disease. Source: peripheral blood mononuclear cells (PBMCs), taken at new diagnosis, from a patient treated with antithyroid drugs. CDR3 protein: CASSLFGGTGQTYEQYF. The CDR3 DNA follows: TGTGCCAGCAGCTTATTTGGTGGGACAGGGCAGACCTACGAGCAGTACTTC. Together with reference TRBV11-3 and TRBJ2-7, the CDR3 gives the full variable domain: EAGVVQSPRYKIIEKKQPVAFWCNPISGHNTLYWYLQNLGQGPELLIRYENEEAVDDSQLPKDRFSAERLKGVDSTLKIQPAELGDSAVYLCASSLFGGTGQTYEQYFGPGTRLTVT.